A selection of T cell receptor beta chains follows, all from one sample in a study of blood T cell repertoires in COVID-19. The protocol was immunoSEQ multiplex PCR, while the TCRdb copy is restricted to in-frame clones and leaves out a portion. The sample includes about 300,000 clones, 88% of them seen just once. The sequencing input was peripheral blood. The receptors derive from a man aged 18 to 29 with active or convalescent COVID-19. Both conserved end residues are trimmed from each CDR3. The D gene is left open where the match is weak. Expanded clones get a size class; other rows say once, few or many, or leave the size out.

D	length	V	J	size	CDR3
NA	13	TRBV5-1	TRBJ1-6	NA	ASSLGGDLNSPLH
NA	13	TRBV29-1	TRBJ1-2	NA	SAVRPEGTLYGYT
NA	12	TRBV15	TRBJ1-5	few	ATSRGGLYRPQH
NA	10	TRBV4-2	TRBJ1-4	NA	ASSPSGEKLF
NA	14	TRBV4-3	TRBJ1-5	NA	ASSQDRLPGVSPQH
TRBD1	14	TRBV12-5	TRBJ2-2	NA	ASGGQGSANTGELF
NA	10	TRBV10-3	TRBJ1-2	NA	AIREMDYGYT
NA	13	TRBV13	TRBJ2-7	NA	ASSPTPDVHGEQY
TRBD2	13	TRBV6-2/TRBV6-3	TRBJ2-7	NA	ASSYWESLAGEQY
NA	13	TRBV7-6	TRBJ2-1	NA	ASSLAGSSYNEQF
TRBD1	17	TRBV4-3	TRBJ1-1	NA	ASSQDLPGQGRLNTEAF
TRBD2	16	TRBV7-3	TRBJ2-1	NA	ASSLGVGRTSGLNEQF
NA	13	TRBV6-6	TRBJ1-3	NA	ASSGRDFGGNTIY
TRBD1	17	TRBV9	TRBJ1-3	NA	ASSTLQGVEKNSGNTIY
TRBD1	14	TRBV18	TRBJ2-3	once	ASSPAGTGDLGAQY
NA	10	TRBV11-2	TRBJ2-1	NA	ASSPPWAEQF
NA	13	TRBV5-1	TRBJ1-3	NA	ASSLTADSGNTIY
NA	13	TRBV6-1	TRBJ1-2	NA	ASSEARRPLGGYT
NA	11	TRBV6-5	TRBJ1-5	NA	ASSRTGNQPQH
NA	15	TRBV11-3	TRBJ2-1	NA	ASSLDRLDAGGNEQF
NA	11	TRBV28	TRBJ2-5	NA	ASRLRGIETQY
NA	7	TRBV20-1	TRBJ1-2	NA	SVEGGYT
NA	15	TRBV19	TRBJ1-1	NA	ASSIGRAKPMNTEAF
TRBD1	12	TRBV19	TRBJ1-5	NA	ASHDRASNQPQH
TRBD1	12	TRBV27	TRBJ2-7	NA	ASSPRQGYEEQY
NA	13	TRBV5-6	TRBJ2-7	NA	ASSAPGLNSYEQY
TRBD1	12	TRBV5-6	TRBJ1-2	few	ASSITGGLYGYT
NA	13	TRBV5-4	TRBJ1-3	NA	ASSYGGHSGNTIY
NA	11	TRBV7-2	TRBJ2-7	NA	ASSLTSTGEQY
TRBD2	13	TRBV2	TRBJ2-1	NA	ASKERGGDYNEQF
NA	15	TRBV11-2	TRBJ2-7	NA	ASSLDRGNRFIYEQY
NA	11	TRBV11-2	TRBJ2-7	NA	ASSPAVFYEQY
TRBD1	11	TRBV19	TRBJ1-2	NA	ASSIGDSRVDT
TRBD1	10	TRBV19	TRBJ2-7	NA	ASKGRGYEQY
TRBD1	15	TRBV2	TRBJ2-1	NA	ASSDNRGLVSYNEQF
TRBD2	15	TRBV6-4	TRBJ2-7	NA	ASQQEKTSGEFYEQY
TRBD1	17	TRBV7-6	TRBJ2-2	NA	ASSLSGGQGNFNTGELF
TRBD1	13	TRBV2	TRBJ1-6	NA	ASRPTGGPDSPLH
NA	12	TRBV29-1	TRBJ2-1	NA	SVESGKTYNEQF
NA	10	TRBV13	TRBJ2-2	NA	ASRSPGGELF
NA	11	TRBV5-1	TRBJ2-7	few	ASNGDSAYEQY
TRBD2	13	TRBV6-6	TRBJ2-7	NA	ASSYRGTSSYEQY
TRBD1	12	TRBV27	TRBJ1-2	NA	ASRPGQRNYGYT
TRBD1	12	TRBV13	TRBJ1-5	NA	ASSAGTGNQPQH
NA	12	TRBV7-9	TRBJ2-7	NA	ASSPRLISYEQY
NA	12	TRBV27	TRBJ1-1	NA	ASSPPSGGTEAF
TRBD2	15	TRBV15	TRBJ2-5	NA	ATRSGTSGGASETQY
NA	11	TRBV2	TRBJ1-1	NA	ASRMHQDTEAF
NA	13	TRBV3-1/TRBV3-2	TRBJ2-7	NA	ASSQGATGRGEQY
TRBD1	12	TRBV5-5	TRBJ1-5	NA	ASSFGQGPQPQH
NA	12	TRBV2	TRBJ2-7	NA	ASIPASGSYEQY
TRBD1	12	TRBV7-4	TRBJ1-2	NA	ASSSFGTGYGYT
TRBD1	18	TRBV5-1	TRBJ2-7	NA	ASSLAGDSSIWDRAYEQY
NA	13	TRBV5-1	TRBJ2-7	NA	TSSLLPSANYEQY